Reported below is one T cell receptor beta chain. Its antigen remains undetermined. Per-base qualities were not stored, and no clone one base away is much larger. A distance of 16 bases separates the germline ends of V and J, which lose 4 bases and 1 base respectively. The germline V gene (reference sequence) specifies LGHDT as CDR1 and YNNKEL as CDR2. Including the terminal cysteine and phenylalanine, the CDR3 comprises 16 residues. Only CDR3 DNA is held: 48 bases, read in frame from base 1. This entry comes from a study of T cell responses to AZD1222 COVID-19 vaccine (dated by TCRdb to the early 2020s). Looking at the study overall: AZD1222 recipients given second doses at about 4 weeks or at about 12 weeks were pooled, since spike-specific TCR depth and breadth were not found to differ between the two schedules. A total of approximately 240 trial participants underwent TCR sequencing, of whom nearly 210 had received two doses of AZD1222 and about 25 had received two doses of the MenACWY control vaccine. Trial participants were enrolled into age subgroups of 18-55, 56-69 and 70-plus years, which contained about 150, 28 and 57 TCR-sequenced participants, respectively.

Points the paper makes about the study in general: In the small 56-69-year group, the increase in depth fell short of significance, most likely because of low power. Vaccine-associated CD4 TCRs spanned the whole spike protein, with dominant responses in regions 160-218 and 743-854. Most participants were white British and females outnumbered males, and the authors suggested that clonal diversity may have been underestimated. A significant rise in spike-specific TCR breadth and depth was observed after two AZD1222 doses relative to day 0 and relative to MenACWY recipients. Epitopes outside the regions mutated in the B.1.351 and B.1.1.7 variants were reportedly recognized by nearly half of the unique spike-specific TCRs. Because no day 14 peak-response samples were available, the repertoires could be characterized only after the peak T cell response. Conclusions about previously exposed vaccinees are limited, since just five to seven AZD1222 recipients were seropositive for SARS-CoV-2 at baseline.

The time point label, read with the paper, signifies: baseline before first vaccination. The vaccinee samples were drawn from two UK trials, COV001 and COV002, one of which was a single-blind randomized controlled phase 2/3 trial testing AZD1222 (ChAdOx1 nCoV-19) in healthy adults. For TCRbeta chain sequencing, PBMC samples were collected from trial participants at day 0 and at day 28 after the second dose. The CDR3 regions of human TCRbeta chains were subjected to immunosequencing. As for the original processing: TCRs in the repertoires were compared against a reference library of SARS-CoV-2-specific TCRs that had been generated with the MIRA antigen-specificity platform. Breadth meant the fraction of unique TCRs that were SARS-CoV-2-associated, whereas depth meant the fraction of total T cells that were SARS-CoV-2-associated. Using the MIRA data, every spike-specific TCR was mapped to the spike region that the TCR reacted to and assigned to either a CD4 or a CD8 class. Log10-transformed breadth and depth values were compared by one-way ANOVA with Sidak's multiple comparisons tests. TCRdb took over this immuneACCESS table, retaining in-frame rearrangements with V and J assigned. Such tables are incomplete; in checked studies, under half of the missing clones stem from an unresolved V gene, and the remainder is unexplained. The V and J calls and clone size were taken over from that table, and D and trimming were inferred from the DNA. The sample data list 120,000 or so clones, and 80% to 90% of these were observed just once. In total, the top ten clones hold over 8% of the sample.

The source of this sequence is an adult in good health. Sequenced material: peripheral blood, taken on day 0 of AZD1222 vaccination. This chain joins TRBV3-1 (or the pseudogene TRBV3-2) to TRBJ1-1; TRBD1 is possibly the D segment (6 matching bases). Here the CDR3 is given as CASSPRISRGNTEAFF. The DNA reads TGTGCCAGCAGCCCCCGCATTAGCAGGGGGAACACTGAAGCTTTCTTT.